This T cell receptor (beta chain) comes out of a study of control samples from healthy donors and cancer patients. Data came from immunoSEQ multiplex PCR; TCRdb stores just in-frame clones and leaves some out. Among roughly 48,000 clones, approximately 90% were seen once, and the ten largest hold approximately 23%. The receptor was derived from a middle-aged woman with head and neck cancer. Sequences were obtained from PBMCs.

The CDR3 region has the DNA TGTGCCAGCAGCTTAGGGTCGTACTTTAACACTGAAGCTTTCTTT. Translation: CASSLGSYFNTEAFF. This chain uses TRBV11-2 with TRBJ1-1; D call uncertain. CDR1 is SGHAT and CDR2 is FQNNGV in the germline V gene. V shed 1 base and J shed 2 bases, with 11 bases lying between them. This CDR3 is 15 amino acids long.